This TCR beta chain was captured in a study of regulatory T cells in long-lasting Graves disease. Study-wide results and caveats: Clonotypes that were public and shared totalled around 2,700 in persistent patients versus over 800 in new patients.

In the case of this clonotype: Its target is unknown.

Sample time point: newly diagnosed GD, antithyroid drugs for less than 3 months. RNA isolated from PBMCs was used to make the TCR library. The TCR beta library used iRepertoire HTBI primers with Arm-PCR amplification of CDR3. TCRdb recomputed calls from the multiplex PCR reads with MiXCR, one row per CDR3 protein. Counted here are about 200,000 distinct CDR3 sequences, roughly a fifth occurring once; the ten biggest clones make up approximately 12%. The CDR3 totals 14 residues. Germline values: CDR1 MNHEY, CDR2 SVGEGT. After removal of 6 bases from V and 7 bases from J, the junction contained 5 bases not matched to a gene. These same data were also listed under a study on T cells in Graves' hyperthyroidism and ophthalmopathy.

Sample: peripheral blood mononuclear cells (PBMCs), taken at new diagnosis, from a patient treated with antithyroid drugs. The TCR comes from a woman aged 25 to 39 with Graves disease. The chain carries TRBV6-2 or TRBV6-3 and TRBJ2-1; 11 bases agree with TRBD2. CDR3 sequence (DNA): TGTGCCAGCAGGCCGCTAGCGGGGGGAAATGAGCAGTTCTTC. Its protein is CASRPLAGGNEQFF.